The rows below give T cell receptor beta chains drawn from one sample of a study of blood T cell repertoires in COVID-19. Profiled with immunoSEQ multiplex PCR; TCRdb holds only in-frame clones, not every one. The sample has 60,000 to 75,000 clones; roughly 84% are singletons. Sequencing input: peripheral blood. The receptors were sampled from a woman aged 45-65 years with acute or convalescent COVID-19. The CDR3 runs from the conserved cysteine through the conserved F or W. A D gene is named only where the DNA matches it firmly. Only some rows state a clone size, as once, few, many or a class for expanded clones.

J,size,length,V,D,DNA,CDR3
TRBJ1-1,-,15,TRBV19,TRBD1,TGTGCCAGTATAGGGACTTCGACAGGGCAAAGCAAAGCTTTCTTT,CASIGTSTGQSKAFF
TRBJ1-2,once,13,TRBV7-9,-,TGTGCCAGCAGCTTACCCCAGGACTATGGCTACACCTTC,CASSLPQDYGYTF
TRBJ1-5,-,16,TRBV10-3,TRBD1,TGTGCCATCAGTTTAGGACAGGGAGGAGGCAATCAGCCCCAGCATTTT,CAISLGQGGGNQPQHF
TRBJ1-4,-,13,TRBV10-1,TRBD1,TGCGCCAGCTCCGGGACAGGGGGTGAAAAACTGTTTTTT,CASSGTGGEKLFF
TRBJ1-2,-,14,TRBV6-5,TRBD1,TGTGCCAGCAGTTACGGAACAGGGGGCTATGGCTACACCTTC,CASSYGTGGYGYTF
TRBJ1-2,-,11,TRBV12-3/TRBV12-4,-,TGTGCCAGCAGTCGCAGGGATGGCTACACCTTC,CASSRRDGYTF
TRBJ2-3,-,13,TRBV5-1,-,TGCGCCAGCAGGTCGGGTGCCACAGATACGCAGTATTTT,CASRSGATDTQYF
TRBJ1-1,-,15,TRBV5-4,-,TGTGCCAGCAGCTTACAAGGACTGTCGAACACTGAAGCTTTCTTT,CASSLQGLSNTEAFF
TRBJ2-2,-,15,TRBV2,-,TGTGCCAGCAGTGGGGGGGAGATTTCTCCCGGGGAGCTGTTTTTT,CASSGGEISPGELFF
TRBJ1-2,-,12,TRBV14,-,TGTGCCAGCAGCCGGCAGGGATATGGCTACACCTTC,CASSRQGYGYTF
TRBJ1-3,-,14,TRBV7-2,-,TGTGCCAGCAAACCCTACAGCTCTGGAAACACCATATATTTT,CASKPYSSGNTIYF
TRBJ2-7,-,13,TRBV11-1,-,TGTGCCAGCAGCCTCGAGTACCCCTACGAGCAGTACTTC,CASSLEYPYEQYF
TRBJ2-5,-,16,TRBV6-5,-,TGTGCCAGCAGTTACTCGAAAAATCCAGGGTCAGAGACCCAGTACTTC,CASSYSKNPGSETQYF
TRBJ1-3,-,14,TRBV6-1,-,TGTGGGTCGGCAGGGGTCAGCTCTGGAAACACCATATATTTT,CGSAGVSSGNTIYF
TRBJ2-2,-,16,TRBV6-2/TRBV6-3,-,TGTGCCAGCAGTTCATTTCCCCCCCCAGGGGCCGGGGAGCTGTTTTTT,CASSSFPPPGAGELFF
TRBJ1-3,-,15,TRBV4-2,TRBD1,TGTGCCAGCAGCCAATACACAGGGGCTGGAAACACCATATATTTT,CASSQYTGAGNTIYF
TRBJ2-6,-,16,TRBV5-4,-,TGTGCCAGCAGCTGGGGCTACAGCTCTGGGGCCAACGTCCTGACTTTC,CASSWGYSSGANVLTF
TRBJ1-1,-,14,TRBV4-1,TRBD1,TGCGCCAGCAGCGATACCACAGGGGTTGGTGGAGCTTTCTTT,CASSDTTGVGGAFF